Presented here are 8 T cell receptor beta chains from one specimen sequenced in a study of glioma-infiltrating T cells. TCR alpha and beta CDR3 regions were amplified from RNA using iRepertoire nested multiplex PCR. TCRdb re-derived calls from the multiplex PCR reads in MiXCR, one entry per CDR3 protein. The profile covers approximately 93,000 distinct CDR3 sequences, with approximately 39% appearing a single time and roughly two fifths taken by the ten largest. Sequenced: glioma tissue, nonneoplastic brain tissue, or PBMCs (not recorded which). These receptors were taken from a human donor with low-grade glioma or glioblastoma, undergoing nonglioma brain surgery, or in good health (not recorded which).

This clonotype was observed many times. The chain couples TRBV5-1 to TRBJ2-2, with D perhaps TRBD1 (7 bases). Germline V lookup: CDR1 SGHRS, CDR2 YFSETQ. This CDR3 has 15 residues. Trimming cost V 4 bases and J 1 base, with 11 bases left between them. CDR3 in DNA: TGCGCCAGCAGCGCGGGACAGTTGAACACCGGGGAGCTGTTTTTT. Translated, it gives CASSAGQLNTGELFF.

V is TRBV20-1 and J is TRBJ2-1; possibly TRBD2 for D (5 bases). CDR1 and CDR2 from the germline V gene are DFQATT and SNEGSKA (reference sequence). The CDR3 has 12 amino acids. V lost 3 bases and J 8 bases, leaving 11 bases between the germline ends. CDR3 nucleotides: TGCAGTGCTAGTGACCTAGCCCATGAGCAGTTCTTC. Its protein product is CSASDLAHEQFF.

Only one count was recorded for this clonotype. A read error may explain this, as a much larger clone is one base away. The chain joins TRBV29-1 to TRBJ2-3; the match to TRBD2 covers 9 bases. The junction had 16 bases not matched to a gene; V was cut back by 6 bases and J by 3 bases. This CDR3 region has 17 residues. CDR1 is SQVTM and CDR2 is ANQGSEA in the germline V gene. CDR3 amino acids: CSVPLAGGIVSTDTQYF. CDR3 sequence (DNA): TGCAGCGTACCCCTTGCGGGAGGGATAGTGTCGACAGATACGCAGTATTTT.

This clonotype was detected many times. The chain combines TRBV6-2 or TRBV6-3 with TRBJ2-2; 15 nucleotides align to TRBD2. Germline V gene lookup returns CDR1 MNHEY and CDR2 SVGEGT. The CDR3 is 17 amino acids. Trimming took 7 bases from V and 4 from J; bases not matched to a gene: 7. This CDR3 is CASTPGLAGGTTGELFF. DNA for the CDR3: TGTGCCAGCACCCCCGGACTAGCGGGAGGGACCACCGGGGAGCTGTTTTTT.

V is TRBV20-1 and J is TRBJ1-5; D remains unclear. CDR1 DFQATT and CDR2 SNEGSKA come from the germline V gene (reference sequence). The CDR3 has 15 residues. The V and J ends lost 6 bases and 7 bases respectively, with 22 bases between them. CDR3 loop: CSAEIIRRAGQPQHF. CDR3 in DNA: TGCAGTGCCGAAATTATTAGACGGGCCGGCCAGCCCCAGCATTTT.

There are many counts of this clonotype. This chain's CDR3 is CASSLVGTVGGYTF. CDR3 DNA: TGTGCCAGCAGTTTAGTCGGGACAGTGGGGGGCTACACCTTC. The chain is built from TRBV28 and TRBJ1-2, with 7 bases fitting TRBD1. V dropped 2 bases and J dropped 8; count of bases not matched to a gene: 8. The length of the CDR3 is 14 residues. CDR1 MDHEN and CDR2 SYDVKM come from the germline V gene.

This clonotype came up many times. The CDR3 coding sequence is TGTGCCAGCAGTTACTGGCGGACCTACGAGCAGTACTTC. Protein: CASSYWRTYEQYF. The chain has TRBV6-5 and TRBJ2-7; D call uncertain. Trimming cost V 1 base and J 2 bases, with 6 bases left between them. The CDR3 sequence is 13 residues long. In germline, CDR1 is MNHEY, CDR2 SVGAGI.

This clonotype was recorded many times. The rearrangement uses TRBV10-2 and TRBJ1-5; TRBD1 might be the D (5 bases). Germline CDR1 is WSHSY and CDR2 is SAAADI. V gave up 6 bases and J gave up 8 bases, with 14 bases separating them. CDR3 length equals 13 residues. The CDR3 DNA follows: TGCGCCAGCAGAGGACGGGACTTCGAGCCCCAGCATTTT. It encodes CASRGRDFEPQHF.